The present TCR beta chain was sequenced within a study of T cell changes during pregnancy in multiple sclerosis. Assay used: immunoSEQ multiplex PCR; TCRdb lists only in-frame clones, some missing. The sample yields fewer than 55,000 clones, 80% to 90% seen once. The CDR3 consists of 15 residues. Trimming left V 2 bases short and J 3 bases short, with 13 bases between. In germline, CDR1 is SGHRS, CDR2 YFSETQ. The sequence was collected from a female donor with multiple sclerosis, enrolled in a pregnancy study. The sample in question was peripheral blood, obtained in the first trimester of pregnancy. The chain combines TRBV5-1 with TRBJ2-3; maybe TRBD2 (7 bases). Here the CDR3 DNA reads TGCGCCAGCAGCTTAGGGGGGGGGCTAACAGATACGCAGTATTTT. Translated: CASSLGGGLTDTQYF.